A single sample gave rise to the 20 T cell receptor beta chains below, sequenced in a study of blood T cell repertoires in COVID-19. Sequencing used immunoSEQ multiplex PCR; TCRdb keeps in-frame clones, though not all of them. The sample holds more than 250,000 clones; approximately 90% are singletons and the top ten take 10%. Sequencing was done on a sample of PBMCs or T cells enriched from blood (not recorded which). These receptors all come from a woman under 30 who had recovered from COVID-19.

This rearrangement joins TRBV6-5 to TRBJ2-3, with TRBD2 matching 9 bases. J was trimmed by 3 bases and V by 2 bases; bases with no gene match: 6. Germline CDR1 reads MNHEY; CDR2 reads SVGAGI. This CDR3 region has 16 residues. CDR3 in DNA: TGTGCCAGCAGTTACGGCGGGAGGGCCTCGACAGATACGCAGTATTTT. Translated: CASSYGGRASTDTQYF.

This chain joins TRBV3-1 (or the pseudogene TRBV3-2) and TRBJ1-2, with 9 bases identical to TRBD1. This CDR3 is 15 amino acids long. V lost 1 base to trimming and J lost 4 bases; unmatched junction nucleotides: 4. Germline CDR1 and CDR2: LGHDT and YNNKEL (reference sequence). The CDR3 sequence is CASSQGTGGGYGYTF. Written as DNA, the CDR3 is TGTGCCAGCAGCCAAGGCACAGGGGGCGGCTATGGCTACACCTTC.

The chain recombines TRBV29-1 with TRBJ2-5; 9 bases agree with TRBD2. Germline CDR1 and CDR2: SQVTM and ANQGSEA. The V gene end was trimmed by 6 bases and the J gene end by 9 bases; junction bases not matched to a gene: 17. The CDR3 consists of 15 residues. The CDR3 sequence is CSVAFGTSRYGAQYF. CDR3 DNA sequence: TGCAGCGTCGCTTTCGGGACTAGCAGATATGGGGCCCAGTACTTC.

V and J are TRBV4-3 and TRBJ1-2; 9 nucleotides agree with TRBD1. This CDR3 has 11 amino acids. Unmatched junction bases numbered 1, after V lost 8 bases and J lost 6 bases. Per germline, CDR1 LGHNA and CDR2 YSLEER. This CDR3 is CASGTGNGYTF. CDR3 DNA: TGCGCCAGCGGGACAGGGAATGGCTACACCTTC.

The chain combines TRBV5-1 with TRBJ1-1; TRBD1 matches 7 bases. Germline CDR1 and CDR2: SGHRS and YFSETQ. The CDR3 contains 14 residues. V was pared by 2 bases and J by 6 bases, with 7 bases of the junction left unmatched. In DNA form, the CDR3 reads TGCGCCAGCAGCTTAGGGACAGCCGGGTCTGAAGCTTTCTTT. This codes for CASSLGTAGSEAFF.

This clone has only one observation. The chain employs TRBV7-9 and TRBJ2-5; the D gene is possibly TRBD2 (6 bases). The CDR3 totals 13 residues. V lost 5 bases and J 5 bases, leaving 12 bases between the germline ends. Germline lookup yields CDR1 SEHNR and CDR2 FQNEAQ (reference sequence). The CDR3 region is CASSLGSWETQYF. The CDR3 nucleotides read TGTGCCAGCAGCCTCGGGAGTTGGGAGACCCAGTACTTC. Supplemented by reference TRBV7-9 and TRBJ2-5, the full variable domain reads DTGVSQNPRHKITKRGQNVTFRCDPISEHNRLYWYRQTLGQGPEFLTYFQNEAQLEKSRLLSDRFSAERPKGSFSTLEIQRTEQGDSAMYLCASSLGSWETQYFGPGTRLLVL.

This rearrangement joins TRBV28 to TRBJ2-7, with D unclear. Germline V lookup: CDR1 MDHEN, CDR2 SYDVKM. This CDR3 spans 11 amino acids. Trimming left V 11 bases short and J 6 bases short, with 14 bases between. The CDR3, as DNA: TGTGCCGCCTCCAGGATCGGCGAGCAGTACTTC. This translates into CAASRIGEQYF.

The CDR3 sequence is CASSIYQGNTEAFF. The DNA of the CDR3 is TGCGCCAGCAGCATATATCAGGGAAACACTGAAGCTTTCTTT. The chain employs TRBV5-1 and TRBJ1-1; possibly TRBD1 for D (5 bases). V gave up 4 bases and J gave up 2 bases, with 12 bases separating them. The CDR3 runs 14 residues. The V gene's germline CDR1 is SGHRS and CDR2 YFSETQ.

V gene TRBV3-1 (or the pseudogene TRBV3-2) combines with J gene TRBJ1-2; D may be TRBD1 (5 bases). There are 14 residues in the CDR3. V lost 8 bases, J lost 0 bases, and 13 bases lay in between. The V gene's germline CDR1 is LGHDT and CDR2 YNNKEL (reference sequence). CDR3 in DNA: TGTGCCAGCGGACACAGATTGGCTAACTATGGCTACACCTTC. Translation gives CASGHRLANYGYTF.

The table lists this clone with a count of one. The chain employs TRBV10-2 and TRBJ1-1; 11 bases line up with TRBD1. V was pared by 8 bases and J by 0 bases, with 2 bases of the junction left unmatched. The CDR3 runs 14 residues. CDR1 and CDR2 (germline): WSHSY, SAAADI. This chain's CDR3 is CASGDRGMNTEAFF. In DNA form, the CDR3 reads TGCGCCAGCGGGGACAGGGGGATGAACACTGAAGCTTTCTTT.

The V gene is TRBV6-6, the J gene TRBJ1-6; TRBD1 matches at 8 bases. V was clipped by 4 bases and J by 8 bases; unmatched bases: 4. Germline lookup yields CDR1 MNHNY and CDR2 SVGAGI (reference sequence). The CDR3 is 14 residues long. In DNA form, the CDR3 reads TGTGCCAGCAGTTCAGGGGGCAGGGATTCACCCCTCCACTTT. The encoded protein is CASSSGGRDSPLHF.

This clone is a singleton in its sample. The genes are TRBV3-1 (or the pseudogene TRBV3-2) and TRBJ2-7; 8 bases line up with TRBD2. The germline V gene encodes CDR1 LGHDT and CDR2 YNNKEL (reference sequence). V shed 4 bases, J shed 3 bases, and the junction held 8 bases outside the gene matches. The CDR3 length is 15 residues. Here the CDR3 DNA reads TGTGCCAGCAGCCCGCAGGTAGCGGGGTTCTACGAGCAGTACTTC. It yields the protein CASSPQVAGFYEQYF.

A note on this clone: Different DNA sequences within this sample yield the same CDR3. The V and J genes are TRBV2 and TRBJ2-3; possibly TRBD1 for D (5 bases). This CDR3 comprises 15 residues. Germline loops: CDR1 SNHLY, CDR2 FYNNEI. V lost 4 bases and J lost 1, with 12 bases in between. The CDR3 region is CASSVGQGRTDTQYF. CDR3 sequence (DNA): TGTGCCAGCAGTGTTGGGCAGGGCCGCACAGATACGCAGTATTTT.

This sequence joins TRBV5-6 and TRBJ2-3; 13 bases fit TRBD2. The CDR3 contains 17 residues. The trim removed 4 bases at V and 1 base at J, leaving 6 bases unmatched. Germline values: CDR1 SGHDT, CDR2 YYEEEE. The CDR3 DNA is TGTGCCAGCAGCCCAAGGACTAGCGGGAGAGGCACAGATACGCAGTATTTT. This sequence encodes CASSPRTSGRGTDTQYF.

The rearrangement links TRBV6-5 to TRBJ2-4, with D perhaps matching TRBD1 (6 bases). V shed 3 bases and J shed 0 bases, with 9 bases lying between them. Germline assignment: CDR1 MNHEY and CDR2 SVGAGI. There are 15 residues in the CDR3. CDR3 sequence reads: CASSYGRGAKNIQYF. Here the CDR3 DNA reads TGTGCCAGCAGTTATGGCAGGGGAGCCAAAAACATTCAGTACTTC.

This chain's CDR3 is CASSFGGGQNTEAFF. DNA of the CDR3: TGCGCCAGCAGCTTCGGGGGAGGACAGAACACTGAAGCTTTCTTT. The chain carries TRBV5-1 and TRBJ1-1, with D possibly TRBD1 on 5 matching bases. V was shortened by 2 bases and J by 1 base, with 12 bases between the two germline ends. Germline CDR1 is SGHRS and CDR2 is YFSETQ. The CDR3 totals 15 residues.

The chain couples TRBV6-5 to TRBJ1-3; 7 nucleotides line up with TRBD1. Germline V gene sequence: CDR1 MNHEY, CDR2 SVGAGI. The CDR3 is 14 residues long. After removal of 6 bases from V and 3 bases from J, the junction contained 5 bases not matched to a gene. Written as DNA, the CDR3 is TGTGCCAGCAGACTTGGGACAGTTGGAAACACCATATATTTT. Translated, it gives CASRLGTVGNTIYF.

This chain links TRBV7-9 with TRBJ1-2; maybe TRBD1 (6 bases). The V end lost 1 base, the J end lost 2 bases, and 8 bases lay between the germline ends. The germline gives CDR1 SEHNR, CDR2 FQNEAQ (reference sequence). The CDR3 contains 14 residues. The CDR3 here is CASSLVGQNYGYTF. In DNA, the CDR3 is TGTGCCAGCAGCTTAGTAGGACAGAACTATGGCTACACCTTC.

The chain is built from TRBV6-1 and TRBJ1-2; D gene unclear. The CDR3 consists of 12 residues. V lost 3 bases, J lost 5 bases, and 7 bases lay in between. Germline CDR1 is MNHNS and CDR2 is SASEGT. CDR3 amino acids: CASSDPDYGYTF. The DNA of the CDR3 is TGTGCCAGCAGTGACCCAGATTATGGCTACACCTTC.

In this sample, this clone turned up once. This chain connects TRBV21-1 to TRBJ2-7; TRBD1 is taken as the D call from the table, unchecked against the DNA. TRBV21-1 is a recognized pseudogene. The length of the CDR3 is 17 residues. The CDR3 nucleotides are TGTGCCAGCAGCAAAGAACATAGGGGACAGGGAACCTACGAGCAGTACTTC. Its protein product is CASSKEHRGQGTYEQYF.